Shown below are 31 T cell receptor beta chains from a single sample sequenced in a study of Ad26.COV2.S vaccination and SARS-CoV-2 variants. Treatment specified: some 20 received Ad26.COV2.S at low or high dose, single or two shots; 5 received placebo; per-sample allocation not given. Samples analyzed were those drawn on day 63 after the first vaccine or placebo injection. Produced via immunoSEQ multiplex PCR; TCRdb's table is partial and in-frame only. The table shows hundreds of thousands of clones, with 75% to 90% occurring only once. Material: peripheral blood, obtained in a trial of Ad26.COV2.S vaccine versus placebo. The receptor set was obtained from a person between 18 and 65 years old who received the Ad26.COV2.S COVID-19 vaccine or a placebo.

The V call is TRBV4-2, the J call TRBJ2-1, with 8 bases identical to TRBD1. Germline V lookup: CDR1 LGHNA, CDR2 YNFKEQ. Losses at the gene ends were 2 bases for V and 7 bases for J; bases not matched to a gene: 10. The CDR3 extends over 16 amino acids. The CDR3 loop is CASSQPGQGDGNEQFF. In DNA form, the CDR3 reads TGTGCCAGCAGCCAACCTGGACAGGGAGATGGGAATGAGCAGTTCTTC.

V gene TRBV5-6 combines with J gene TRBJ1-1; D gene uncertain. With 4 bases removed from V and 7 bases from J, the gap between germline ends came to 17 bases. The germline CDR1 and CDR2 sequences are SGHDT and YYEEEE. The CDR3 consists of 14 residues. The CDR3: CASSLLPGIDEAFF. CDR3 nucleotide sequence: TGTGCCAGCAGCCTGCTACCGGGTATCGATGAAGCTTTCTTT.

The V gene is TRBV7-2, the J gene TRBJ2-3, with D possibly matching TRBD2 (5 bases). V was clipped by 6 bases and J by 2 bases, with 15 bases between them. The CDR3 runs to 15 residues. CDR1 is SGHTA and CDR2 is FQGNSA in the germline V gene. DNA for the CDR3: TGTGCCAGCAGGGACGGGAACGTATACACAGATACGCAGTATTTT. It encodes CASRDGNVYTDTQYF. The variable domain in full, completed from reference TRBV7-2 and TRBJ2-3, reads GAGVSQSPSNKVTEKGKDVELRCDPISGHTALYWYRQSLGQGLEFLIYFQGNSAPDKSGLPSDRFSAERTGGSVSTLTIQRTQQEDSAVYLCASRDGNVYTDTQYFGPGTRLTVL.

This sequence joins TRBV7-2 and TRBJ2-3, with 7 bases matching TRBD1. The CDR3 length is 18 residues. The germline V gene encodes CDR1 SGHTA and CDR2 FQGNSA. With V trimmed by 2 bases and J by 2 bases, 13 bases remained unmatched. The CDR3 protein is CASSLRGHRGFFTDTQYF. The CDR3 bases are TGTGCCAGCAGCTTAAGGGGCCACAGGGGTTTCTTCACAGATACGCAGTATTTT.

This clone was counted once. The V and J genes are TRBV18 and TRBJ1-1, with D uncertain. The CDR3 is made up of 12 amino acids. V lost 3 bases and J 5 bases, leaving 7 bases between the germline ends. Germline V CDR1 and CDR2: KGHSH, LQKENI. The CDR3 reads CASSPQQTEAFF. The CDR3, as DNA: TGTGCCAGCTCACCGCAACAAACTGAAGCTTTCTTT. Drawing the rest from reference TRBV18 and TRBJ1-1, the complete variable domain is NAGVMQNPRHLVRRRGQEARLRCSPMKGHSHVYWYRQLPEEGLKFMVYLQKENIIDESGMPKERFSAEFPKEGPSILRIQQVVRGDSAAYFCASSPQQTEAFFGQGTRLTVV.

CDR3 nucleotides: TGTGCCAGTAGTACCACAGGGTCCCAAGAGACCCAGTACTTC. As protein: CASSTTGSQETQYF. The gene calls are TRBV19 and TRBJ2-5, with a tentative D call TRBD1 (6 bases). V shed 4 bases and J shed 1 base, with 10 bases lying between them. In germline, CDR1 is LNHDA, CDR2 SQIVND (reference sequence). There are 14 residues in the CDR3.

This clone was picked up a small number of times. This chain links TRBV18 with TRBJ1-1; D possibly corresponds to TRBD1 (5 bases). CDR1 KGHSH and CDR2 LQKENI come from the germline V gene. The CDR3 has 15 amino acids. V dropped 3 bases and J dropped 4 bases, with 15 bases sitting between them. Here the CDR3 reads CASSPGGIGGTEAFF. For the CDR3, the DNA is TGTGCCAGCTCACCGGGAGGAATTGGGGGCACTGAAGCTTTCTTT.

This rearrangement joins TRBV5-1 to TRBJ2-7; the match to TRBD1 covers 7 bases. The length of the CDR3 is 12 residues. Germline CDR1 reads SGHRS; CDR2 reads YFSETQ. Trimming took 0 bases from V and 9 from J; bases not matched to a gene: 3. The CDR3 here is CASSLEGGRQYF. The CDR3 nucleotides read TGCGCCAGCAGCTTGGAAGGGGGCCGGCAGTACTTC.

The chain employs TRBV9 and TRBJ2-1; D is possibly TRBD1 (6 bases). Germline-derived CDR1 and CDR2 are SGDLS and YYNGEE. The V and J ends lost 4 bases and 1 base respectively, with 15 bases between them. This CDR3 is built from 16 residues. As DNA, the CDR3 is TGTGCCAGCAGCTCCCACAGGGCCCGGTCCTACAATGAGCAGTTCTTC. This sequence encodes CASSSHRARSYNEQFF.

The chain recombines TRBV29-1 with TRBJ2-7, with D perhaps matching TRBD2 (6 bases). CDR1 is SQVTM, CDR2 ANQGSEA, per germline. CDR3 length: 12 amino acids. Trimming took 5 bases from V and 5 from J, leaving 13 bases between them. The CDR3 loop reads CSVRLSGDEQYF. In DNA, the CDR3 is TGCAGCGTTCGCCTCTCGGGGGACGAGCAGTACTTC.

The genes are TRBV19 and TRBJ1-4; 10 bases map to TRBD1. The CDR3 consists of 16 residues. J was trimmed by 5 bases and V by 3 bases; bases with no gene match: 6. Germline CDR1 LNHDA, CDR2 SQIVND (reference sequence). This CDR3 is CASSIWGTGDNEKLFF. The CDR3 region has the DNA TGTGCCAGTAGTATTTGGGGGACAGGGGACAATGAAAAACTGTTTTTT.

CDR3 DNA: TGCAGTGCTAGAGCCCTACAGGGACTAGCGGTC. Its translation: CSARALQGLAV. The gene calls are TRBV20-1 and TRBJ2-7; 10 nucleotides match TRBD2. Germline loops: CDR1 DFQATT, CDR2 SNEGSKA (reference sequence). This CDR3 contains 11 residues.

As for this clone: This CDR3 is also generated by other DNA sequences in the sample. The chain has TRBV18 and TRBJ2-5; tentative D call: TRBD1 (5 bases). Germline V gene data show CDR1 as KGHSH and CDR2 as LQKENI. Trimming removed 2 bases from V and 4 bases from J, with 5 bases in between. CDR3 length equals 12 residues. The CDR3, as DNA: TGTGCCAGCTCACCAAGGGGAGAGACCCAGTACTTC. Translating it yields CASSPRGETQYF.

This clone turned up a few times. The V gene is TRBV27, the J gene TRBJ1-2; maybe TRBD1 (5 bases). V lost 7 bases to trimming and J lost 4 bases, with 25 bases between them. The CDR3 runs 17 residues. From germline, CDR1 is MNHEY and CDR2 SMNVEV (reference sequence). The CDR3 loop reads CASTTGMGLIEGYGYTF. As DNA, the CDR3 is TGTGCCAGCACCACGGGGATGGGGCTGATTGAAGGCTATGGCTACACCTTC.

CDR3 nucleotide sequence: TGTGCCAGCAGTCGCCGATCGGGGGGTAAGAATGAGCAGTTCTTC. It codes for CASSRRSGGKNEQFF. The chain uses TRBV6-5 and TRBJ2-1; 7 bases fit TRBD2. CDR3 length: 15 amino acids. Germline trimming cut 5 bases from V and 7 bases from J; bases unmatched to any gene: 11. Germline lookup yields CDR1 MNHEY and CDR2 SVGAGI.

The chain has TRBV27 and TRBJ1-5; D is perhaps TRBD1 (5 bases). Germline assignment: CDR1 MNHEY and CDR2 SMNVEV (reference sequence). The CDR3 contains 15 residues. Between the trimmed V and J ends, which lost 2 bases and 1 base, there was a span of 9 bases. This chain's CDR3 is CASSLKGESNQPQHF. Written as DNA, the CDR3 is TGTGCCAGCAGTTTAAAAGGGGAAAGCAATCAGCCCCAGCATTTT.

This chain links TRBV9 with TRBJ1-4; TRBD1 matches 10 bases. The CDR3 extends over 17 amino acids. Germline V gives CDR1 SGDLS, CDR2 YYNGEE. V was pared by 4 bases and J by 4 bases, with 10 bases of the junction left unmatched. The CDR3: CASSSHRDRGRNEKLFF. CDR3 nucleotide sequence: TGTGCCAGCAGCTCCCACCGGGACAGGGGCCGTAATGAAAAACTGTTTTTT. The variable domain in full, completed from reference TRBV9 and TRBJ1-4, reads DSGVTQTPKHLITATGQRVTLRCSPRSGDLSVYWYQQSLDQGLQFLIQYYNGEERAKGNILERFSAQQFPDLHSELNLSSLELGDSALYFCASSSHRDRGRNEKLFFGSGTQLSVL.

This clone was seen only a few times. The gene calls are TRBV18 and TRBJ2-3; the D gene is possibly TRBD1 (5 bases). Trimming removed 1 base from V and 8 bases from J, with 10 bases in between. From germline, CDR1 is KGHSH and CDR2 LQKENI. This CDR3 is 13 amino acids long. CDR3 loop: CASSPQPQGTQYF. The CDR3 nucleotides are TGTGCCAGCTCACCACAACCTCAGGGTACGCAGTATTTT.

The chain links TRBV5-1 to TRBJ1-4; 7 nucleotides agree with TRBD1. Germline CDR1 SGHRS, CDR2 YFSETQ. V shed 6 bases, J shed 4 bases, and the junction held 9 bases outside the gene matches. The CDR3 covers 15 residues. For the CDR3, the DNA is TGCGCCAGCACCCCCAGCGGGACAGTTAATGAAAAACTGTTTTTT. It codes for CASTPSGTVNEKLFF.

The chain combines TRBV9 with TRBJ1-2; the match to TRBD1 covers 7 bases. The CDR3 runs 15 residues. The V and J ends lost 0 bases and 1 base, in that order; junction bases with no gene match: 3. Germline V CDR1 and CDR2: SGDLS, YYNGEE. The CDR3 spells CASSVEDRLNYGYTF. The CDR3 region has the DNA TGTGCCAGCAGCGTAGAGGACAGGCTTAACTATGGCTACACCTTC.

This rearrangement joins TRBV5-1 to TRBJ2-1, with D tentatively TRBD1 or TRBD2 (5 bases each). Germline CDR1 is SGHRS and CDR2 is YFSETQ. The CDR3 sequence is 16 residues long. The V end lost 6 bases, the J end lost 4 bases, and 20 bases lay between the germline ends. The CDR3 nucleotides are TGCGCCAGCACAGGGCCCTCAAGCGGATCTTACAATGAGCAGTTCTTC. The encoded protein is CASTGPSSGSYNEQFF.

This chain uses TRBV6-6 with TRBJ1-3, with 10 bases matching TRBD1. V lost 6 bases, J lost 3 bases, and 20 bases stayed unmatched. The germline V gene has CDR1 MNHNY and CDR2 SVGAGI (reference sequence). The CDR3 contains 20 residues. CDR3 protein: CASSFRQGAFSISGGNTIYF. In DNA, the CDR3 is TGTGCCAGCAGCTTTCGACAGGGGGCTTTTTCAATTTCGGGTGGAAACACCATATATTTT.

This clone was found a few times. V usage is TRBV7-6 and J usage is TRBJ2-5, with a possible D match to TRBD1 (6 bases). Trimming took off 1 base at V and 5 bases at J, with 20 bases between the two ends. The CDR3 runs 17 residues. Germline CDR1 reads SGHVS; CDR2 reads FNYEAQ. The DNA of the CDR3 is TGTGCCAGCAGCTTAGGGCTAGCAGAGGGGGAAGAGGAGACCCAGTACTTC. Protein: CASSLGLAEGEEETQYF.

This clone has a single count. The rearrangement links TRBV6-2 or TRBV6-3 to TRBJ1-6; D not resolved. The CDR3 has 15 amino acids. Per the germline V gene, CDR1 is MNHEY and CDR2 is SVGEGT. Trimming removed 3 bases at V and 9 bases at J, with 15 bases between. The DNA of the CDR3 is TGTGCCAGCAGTTATAGAGGGCTTCGGGGTTCACCCCTCCACTTT. It translates to CASSYRGLRGSPLHF.

DNA of the CDR3: TGTGCCAGCAGTTACTCGGCAGGGGAAGCCTACGAGCAGTACTTC. This encodes CASSYSAGEAYEQYF. V usage is TRBV6-2 or TRBV6-3 and J usage is TRBJ2-7; perhaps TRBD1 as D (6 bases). The germline V gene encodes CDR1 MNHEY and CDR2 SVGEGT. Trimming cost V 0 bases and J 2 bases, with 11 bases left between them. The CDR3 loop spans 15 amino acids.

The V gene is TRBV10-3, the J gene TRBJ2-1; 10 bases fit TRBD1. Germline CDR1 ENHRY, CDR2 SYGVKD. This CDR3 is 18 amino acids long. J was trimmed by 4 bases and V by 4 bases; bases with no gene match: 13. The CDR3, as DNA: TGTGCCATCAGTGGCTGGGGCAGACAGGGGGCACCATACAATGAGCAGTTCTTC. Amino acids: CAISGWGRQGAPYNEQFF.

The genes are TRBV29-1 and TRBJ2-5; D remains ambiguous. The V end was cut by 8 bases, the J end by 5 bases, with 9 bases between. The CDR3 totals 10 residues. From germline, CDR1 is SQVTM and CDR2 ANQGSEA. The CDR3 DNA reads as TGCAGCTTTGCCATGGAGACCCAGTACTTC. Its protein is CSFAMETQYF.

This chain uses TRBV7-8 with TRBJ1-1; the D gene is possibly TRBD1 (5 bases). The V and J ends lost 7 bases and 1 base respectively, with 13 bases between them. Germline loops: CDR1 SGHVS, CDR2 FQNEAQ. The CDR3 extends over 14 amino acids. The CDR3 loop reads CASIRDGGNTEAFF. The CDR3 DNA is TGTGCCAGCATCCGTGATGGGGGGAACACTGAAGCTTTCTTT.

This chain joins TRBV9 and TRBJ2-3; D may be TRBD1 (5 bases). Trimming pared 4 bases from V and 10 bases from J, leaving 19 bases between. CDR1 is SGDLS and CDR2 is YYNGEE in the germline V gene. This CDR3 contains 14 residues. DNA of the CDR3: TGTGCCAGCAGCCCGATAGGGGCCCCCAGTGCGCAGTATTTT. Its protein is CASSPIGAPSAQYF.

This sequence joins TRBV27 and TRBJ2-2; D possibly uses TRBD1 or TRBD2 (5 bases each). Germline lookup yields CDR1 MNHEY and CDR2 SMNVEV (reference sequence). This CDR3 has 16 amino acids. Deletions cut 6 bases from V and 4 bases from J, with 18 bases between. The CDR3 region is CASSPGAAGATGELFF. In DNA form, the CDR3 reads TGTGCCAGCAGCCCCGGGGCCGCCGGGGCCACCGGGGAGCTGTTTTTT.

This clone was picked up a small number of times. The genes are TRBV6-4 and TRBJ2-1; 7 positions agree with TRBD2. The J segment lost 7 bases and the V segment lost 0 bases, leaving 6 bases of the junction unmatched. Germline assignment: CDR1 MRHNA and CDR2 SNTAGT. This CDR3 has 15 residues. The CDR3 bases are TGTGCCAGCAGTGACTCGGCTAGCGGACATAATGAGCAGTTCTTC. This sequence encodes CASSDSASGHNEQFF.